The sequence of this T cell receptor (beta chain) was determined in a study of T cells in Graves' hyperthyroidism and ophthalmopathy. Study-wide context: Peripheral blood was secured at the point of initial diagnosis, before any treatment. Regarding the study as a whole: Ophthalmopathy was separated from stable hyperthyroidism by a 13 V-J model. The model foresaw ophthalmopathy a median around 6 months prior to onset.

Researchers amplified the TCR beta CDR3 regions from RNA transcripts. With the HTBI primer set, the TCR CDR3 went through a first round of RT-PCR. MiXCR, run by TCRdb on the multiplex PCR reads, gives a single entry per CDR3 protein. The table shows approximately 200,000 distinct CDR3 sequences, with 15% to 20% occurring only once. More than 9.5 ml fresh peripheral blood yielded the PBMCs. The table lists this clonotype with many counts. The target antigen is unknown. The V end lost 4 bases, the J end lost 2 bases, and 11 bases lay between the germline ends. The length of the CDR3 is 14 residues. Germline CDR1 reads KGHSH; CDR2 reads LQKENI.

The sample consisted of blood. The TCR sequence derives from a middle-aged man with Graves' hyperthyroidism. This sequence joins TRBV18 and TRBJ1-1; D may be TRBD1 (6 bases). CDR3 DNA: TGTGCCAGCTCACTACTAGGGACAAACACTGAAGCTTTCTTT. This translates into CASSLLGTNTEAFF.